The T cell receptor (beta chain) under discussion was sequenced for a study of blood T cell repertoires in COVID-19. Study at large: The United States, Italy and Spain were the sources of the acute and convalescent COVID-19 samples. From T cells, B-cell-depleted T cells, or PBMCs came the material, which was cDNA or gDNA.

In the original processing: Reference gene primer amplification in the assay estimated nucleated cell counts. The data were produced by immunoSEQ multiplex PCR, yet TCRdb's version contains in-frame clones alone and is incomplete. V and J calls and clone size come straight from that table; D and trimming were deduced from the DNA. The sample records about 98,000 clones, around nine tenths being singletons. This clone was counted once. Trimming took 0 bases from V and 1 from J; bases not matched to a gene: 3. This CDR3 comprises 16 residues. CDR1 LNHNV and CDR2 YYDKDF come from the germline V gene (reference sequence).

V is TRBV15 and J is TRBJ2-3; 8 nucleotides align to TRBD2. This TCR derives from a man aged 50 to 59 with acute or convalescent COVID-19. The sample taken for sequencing was peripheral blood. The DNA for the CDR3 is TGTGCCACCAGCAGAGATACGGGGGGGGGCACAGATACGCAGTATTTT. Translating it yields CATSRDTGGGTDTQYF.